This T cell receptor (beta chain) appears in the sequencing data of a study of identical twins. Findings and limits, study-wide: There were fewer insertions in abundant cord blood beta clonotypes, but memory repertoires showed no such pattern. Analyses of zero insertions could be partly confounded by invariant MAIT and iNKT cells. Models predicted less out-of-frame TCR alpha sharing in monozygotic twins than was found.

The CDR3 totals 12 residues. Trimming removed 10 bases from V and 6 bases from J; junction bases left unmatched: 5. Germline CDR1 and CDR2: MDHEN and SYDVKM. Notes on this clonotype: The target antigen is unknown.

TCRdb independently ran MiXCR on the 5' RACE reads; one entry per CDR3 protein. The repertoire holds 1.5 million to 2 million distinct CDR3 sequences, with about 31% as singletons. The specimen was cord blood. This clonotype originated in a newborn girl in good health. The chain carries TRBV28 and TRBJ2-3, with TRBD1 identical over 9 bases. The CDR3 bases are TGTGCCACGGGACAGGGCGTGGATACGCAGTATTTT. Its translation is CATGQGVDTQYF. Looking up the rest from reference TRBV28 and TRBJ2-3 gives the full variable domain: DVKVTQSSRYLVKRTGEKVFLECVQDMDHENMFWYRQDPGLGLRLIYFSYDVKMKEKGDIPEGYSVSREKKERFSLILESASTNQTSMYLCATGQGVDTQYFGPGTRLTVL.